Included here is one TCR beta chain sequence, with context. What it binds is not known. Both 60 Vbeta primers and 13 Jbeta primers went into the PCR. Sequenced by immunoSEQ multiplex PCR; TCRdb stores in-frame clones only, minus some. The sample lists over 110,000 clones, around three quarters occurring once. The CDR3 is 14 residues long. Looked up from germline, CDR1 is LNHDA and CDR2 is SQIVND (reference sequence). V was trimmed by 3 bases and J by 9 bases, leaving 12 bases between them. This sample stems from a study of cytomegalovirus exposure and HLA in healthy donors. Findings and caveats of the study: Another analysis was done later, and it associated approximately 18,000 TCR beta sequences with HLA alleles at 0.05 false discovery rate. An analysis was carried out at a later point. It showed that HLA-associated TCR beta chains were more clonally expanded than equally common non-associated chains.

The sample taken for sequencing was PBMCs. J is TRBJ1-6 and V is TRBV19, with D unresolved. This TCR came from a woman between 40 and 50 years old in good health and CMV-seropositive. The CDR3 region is CASSIGPRGSPLHF. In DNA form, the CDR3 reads TGTGCCAGTAGTATTGGGCCCCGGGGTTCACCCCTCCACTTT.